The T cell receptor beta chain described here comes from a study of blood T cell repertoires in COVID-19. Background on the study: Acute-phase and convalescent COVID-19 samples originated in the United States, Italy and Spain. Sources were T cells, B-cell-depleted T cells, or PBMCs; the material itself was cDNA or gDNA.

In the source study's methods: Reference gene primer amplification gave nucleated cell count estimates. Sequencing was performed with immunoSEQ multiplex PCR; in TCRdb, only in-frame clones are kept and a portion is missing. The DNA was the basis for D and trimming; V, J and clone size are from that table. The table records roughly 170,000 clones, roughly 80% of them present only once. J gave up 6 bases and V 3 bases, and 13 bases lay outside the gene matches. The CDR3 runs to 17 residues. Germline V gives CDR1 DFQATT, CDR2 SNEGSKA (reference sequence). The chain links TRBV20-1 to TRBJ1-6; 8 nucleotides match TRBD1. Sample: peripheral blood. This TCR came from a human donor in a cohort sampled during active COVID-19. Written as DNA, the CDR3 is TGCAGTGCTAGTCAGATACCAGGACAGGGAGGTAATTCACCCCTCCACTTT. This gives the protein CSASQIPGQGGNSPLHF.